Reported below is one TCR beta chain. The germline V and J ends were trimmed by 3 bases and 8 bases, with 20 bases remaining between them. CDR1 is SGHRS, CDR2 YFSETQ, per germline. The CDR3 is made up of 15 amino acids. The assay was immunoSEQ multiplex PCR, and TCRdb's table has in-frame clones only and misses some. There are fewer than 300,000 clones in the sample; 65% to 90% occur only once, and about 14% lies in the top ten. This record belongs to a study of blood T cell repertoires in COVID-19. Sequenced input: peripheral blood. The chain links TRBV5-1 to TRBJ1-2; tentative D call: TRBD1 (6 bases). The clonotype comes from a human donor in a cohort sampled during active COVID-19. The CDR3 reads CASSWMTGTMAGYTF. For the CDR3, the DNA is TGCGCCAGCAGCTGGATGACAGGAACTATGGCAGGCTACACCTTC.